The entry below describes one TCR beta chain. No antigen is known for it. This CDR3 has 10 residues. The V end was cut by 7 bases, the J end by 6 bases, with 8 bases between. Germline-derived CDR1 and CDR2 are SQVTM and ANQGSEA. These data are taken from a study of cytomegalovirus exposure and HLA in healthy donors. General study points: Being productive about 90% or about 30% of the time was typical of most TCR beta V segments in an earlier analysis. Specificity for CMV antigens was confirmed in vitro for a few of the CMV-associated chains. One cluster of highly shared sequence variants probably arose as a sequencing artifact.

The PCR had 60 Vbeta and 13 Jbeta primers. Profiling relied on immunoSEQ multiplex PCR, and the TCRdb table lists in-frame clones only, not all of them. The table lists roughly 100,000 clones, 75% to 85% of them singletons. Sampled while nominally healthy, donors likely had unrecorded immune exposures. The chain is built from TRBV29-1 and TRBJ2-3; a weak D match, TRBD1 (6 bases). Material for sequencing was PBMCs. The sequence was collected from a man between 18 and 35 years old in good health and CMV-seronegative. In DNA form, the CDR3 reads TGCAGCGCCCAGGGGGATACGCAGTATTTT. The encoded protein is CSAQGDTQYF.